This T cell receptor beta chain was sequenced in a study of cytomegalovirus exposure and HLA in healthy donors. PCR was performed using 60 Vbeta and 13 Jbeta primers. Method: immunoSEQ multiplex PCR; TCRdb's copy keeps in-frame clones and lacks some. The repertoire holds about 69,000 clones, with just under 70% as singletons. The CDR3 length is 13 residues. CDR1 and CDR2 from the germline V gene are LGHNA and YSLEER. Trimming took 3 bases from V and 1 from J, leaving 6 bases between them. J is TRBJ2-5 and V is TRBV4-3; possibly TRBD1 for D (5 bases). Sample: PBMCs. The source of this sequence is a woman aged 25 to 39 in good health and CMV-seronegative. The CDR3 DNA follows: TGCGCCAGCAGCCAGGGGCCCCAAGAGACCCAGTACTTC. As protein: CASSQGPQETQYF.